Detailed here is one T cell receptor beta chain. Antigen unknown. The data originate from a study of OX40 agonist ivuxolimab in advanced cancers. Background on the study: As their treatment, patients were administered ivuxolimab, an agonistic anti-OX40 (CD134) antibody. Among those enrolled, mean age was 60 years (range about 23 to 90) and about 79% were male.

The data were produced by immunoSEQ multiplex PCR, yet TCRdb's version contains in-frame clones alone and is incomplete. Of approximately 70,000 clones listed, approximately 88% were seen once; the top ten hold 7.5% to 9%. The study, taken as a whole, reports: On average, a greater number of expanded clones characterised CD8+ T cells relative to CD4+. Patients who responded partially at 0.1-3.0 mg/kg showed clonal expansion ranking among the lowest.

J was trimmed by 3 bases and V by 2 bases; bases with no gene match: 1. The germline CDR1 and CDR2 sequences are MRHNA and SNTAGT. The CDR3 is 15 residues long. The clonotype originates from an adult with an advanced solid tumor such as melanoma, head and neck, liver or kidney cancer. This chain uses TRBV6-4 with TRBJ2-3, with 11 bases fitting TRBD1. The sequences come from CD4+ or CD8+ T cells sorted from blood, collected in a trial of the OX40 agonist ivuxolimab. Written as DNA, the CDR3 is TGTGCCAGCAGTGACGGGACAGGGGGGACAGATACGCAGTATTTT. Translating gives CASSDGTGGTDTQYF.